One sample yielded the 27 T cell receptor beta chains listed below, sequenced in a study of shared clonotypes between healthy human individuals (dated by TCRdb to 2019 to 2021). Receptors were amplified or captured by the immunoSEQ multiplex PCR assay. TCRdb stores this immuneACCESS table with in-frame sequences only. Part of the clones is absent; in the studies checked, under half of the shortfall reflects unresolved V genes, and no reason is known for the rest. The sample table records a few million clones; around nine tenths of these occur just once. The ten largest clones represent roughly 0.13% of the sample. Source material: naive CD4+ T cells sorted from blood. The cell subset or site label here, explained by the study, means: CD45RA+ positively selected. The receptors shown here come from a man between 18 and 35 years old in good health.

This chain uses TRBV18 with TRBJ1-6; tentatively, D is TRBD1 (6 bases). V lost 2 bases and J lost 6, with 8 bases in between. The CDR3 is 14 amino acids. In germline, CDR1 is KGHSH, CDR2 LQKENI. DNA for the CDR3: TGTGCCAGCTCACCAGAGGACAGTAATTCACCCCTCCACTTT. As protein: CASSPEDSNSPLHF.

V usage is TRBV19 and J usage is TRBJ1-6; D not resolved. Germline V gene data show CDR1 as LNHDA and CDR2 as SQIVND (reference sequence). The V end was cut by 4 bases, the J end by 8 bases, with 18 bases between. The CDR3 has 16 amino acids. The CDR3 here is CASSTTPRSGYSPLHF. CDR3 sequence (DNA): TGTGCCAGTAGTACAACCCCAAGGAGTGGGTATTCACCCCTCCACTTT. The variable domain in full, with the rest retrieved from reference TRBV19 and TRBJ1-6, is DGGITQSPKYLFRKEGQNVTLSCEQNLNHDAMYWYRQDPGQGLRLIYYSQIVNDFQKGDIAEGYSVSREKKESFPLTVTSAQKNPTAFYLCASSTTPRSGYSPLHFGNGTRLTVT.

This clone was seen a single time. This chain uses TRBV7-2 with TRBJ2-5, with 8 bases lining up with TRBD2. The CDR3 runs to 15 residues. Germline CDR1 is SGHTA and CDR2 is FQGNSA. Germline trimming cut 4 bases from V and 1 base from J; bases unmatched to any gene: 5. In DNA, the CDR3 is TGTGCCAGCAGCTCCGTTAGCGGGATCCAAGAGACCCAGTACTTC. This codes for CASSSVSGIQETQYF.

The gene calls are TRBV5-6 and TRBJ2-2, with D uncertain. Germline assignment: CDR1 SGHDT and CDR2 YYEEEE. The ends were cut back, 7 bases at V and 1 base at J, with 8 bases in the middle. This CDR3 is built from 13 residues. The CDR3 sequence: CASFLGNTGELFF. CDR3 nucleotide sequence: TGTGCCAGCTTCTTGGGGAACACCGGGGAGCTGTTTTTT.

CDR3 DNA: TGTGCCAGCAGTGGTAGCTCGCCAGAGACCCAGTACTTC. Translation: CASSGSSPETQYF. The V call is TRBV2, the J call TRBJ2-5; no clear D. The CDR3 length is 13 residues. V lost 4 bases, J lost 4 bases, and 10 bases lay in between. CDR1 is SNHLY and CDR2 is FYNNEI in the germline V gene.

This chain links TRBV5-1 with TRBJ2-7; D perhaps matches TRBD2 (5 bases). The CDR3 covers 14 residues. The germline CDR1 and CDR2 sequences are SGHRS and YFSETQ. Trimming shortened V by 0 bases and J by 2 bases, and 9 bases separated the two germline ends. This chain's CDR3 is CASSLDPTTYEQYF. The CDR3 DNA reads as TGCGCCAGCAGCTTGGATCCGACTACCTACGAGCAGTACTTC.

This clone occurred once. The rearrangement joins TRBV28 to TRBJ2-4, with a tentative D call TRBD2 (6 bases). The CDR3 is made up of 18 amino acids. Germline CDR1 is MDHEN and CDR2 is SYDVKM. V lost 1 base, J lost 0 bases, and 16 bases lay in between. The CDR3 DNA reads as TGTGCCAGCAGTTTATATCGGACCGGGGGACTAGCCAAAAACATTCAGTACTTC. It codes for CASSLYRTGGLAKNIQYF.

The chain joins TRBV25-1 to TRBJ1-3; perhaps TRBD1 as D (6 bases). V was trimmed by 3 bases and J by 0 bases, leaving 15 bases between them. The CDR3 consists of 17 residues. From germline, CDR1 is MGHDK and CDR2 SYGVNS. The CDR3, as DNA: TGTGCCAGCAGTGACAAAGACAGGTGTATCTCTGGAAACACCATATATTTT. Translated: CASSDKDRCISGNTIYF.

The genes are TRBV6-1 and TRBJ2-5, with 9 bases lining up with TRBD1. With 8 bases clipped from V and 0 bases from J, the junction kept 7 bases outside the gene matches. This CDR3 spans 15 amino acids. CDR1 is MNHNS, CDR2 SASEGT, per germline. The CDR3 nucleotides read TGTGCCAGCTTACGACAGGGGGGGTACCAAGAGACCCAGTACTTC. This sequence encodes CASLRQGGYQETQYF.

The V gene is TRBV6-5, the J gene TRBJ1-4; 8 positions agree with TRBD1. With V trimmed by 5 bases and J by 6 bases, 5 bases remained unmatched. The CDR3 has 14 residues. CDR1 and CDR2 (germline): MNHEY, SVGAGI. The CDR3, as DNA: TGTGCCAGCAGTAACAGGGGGTTAGATGAAAAACTGTTTTTT. Encoded protein: CASSNRGLDEKLFF.

This chain joins TRBV6-1 and TRBJ1-2; no clear D. This CDR3 comprises 14 residues. V dropped 2 bases and J dropped 1 base, with 8 bases sitting between them. Per germline, CDR1 MNHNS and CDR2 SASEGT. CDR3 bases: TGTGCCAGCAGTGAATTAGACATTAACTATGGCTACACCTTC. Translation gives CASSELDINYGYTF.

The chain employs TRBV28 and TRBJ2-7; D might be TRBD2 (5 bases). The CDR3 totals 15 residues. Between the trimmed V and J ends, which lost 2 bases and 7 bases, there was a span of 18 bases. Looked up from germline, CDR1 is MDHEN and CDR2 is SYDVKM. The chain's CDR3 is CASSLLADYLREQYF. In nucleotides, the CDR3 is TGTGCCAGCAGTTTACTGGCAGACTATCTACGGGAGCAGTACTTC.

The CDR3 here is CASSAERNEQFF. The CDR3 DNA reads TGTGCCAGCAGCGCAGAACGAAATGAGCAGTTCTTC. The chain recombines TRBV9 with TRBJ2-1, with D uncertain. The CDR3 has 12 amino acids. V was cut by 3 bases and J by 7 bases, with 8 bases left in between. The germline gives CDR1 SGDLS, CDR2 YYNGEE.

The rearrangement uses TRBV7-9 and TRBJ2-1; no clear D. Trimming left V 5 bases short and J 5 bases short, with 16 bases between. Germline loops: CDR1 SEHNR, CDR2 FQNEAQ (reference sequence). This CDR3 is built from 15 residues. In DNA form, the CDR3 reads TGTGCCAGCAGCGGAAGGGCGGTACTAAACAATGAGCAGTTCTTC. Encoded protein: CASSGRAVLNNEQFF.

The chain is built from TRBV5-1 and TRBJ1-3; 11 bases match TRBD1. There are 20 residues in the CDR3. V dropped 0 bases and J dropped 5; count of bases not matched to a gene: 16. Germline V gene sequence: CDR1 SGHRS, CDR2 YFSETQ. The CDR3 protein is CASSLAVGQGAKPLRNTIYF. In nucleotides, the CDR3 is TGCGCCAGCAGCTTGGCCGTCGGACAGGGGGCGAAGCCTCTCCGAAACACCATATATTTT. Looking up the rest from reference TRBV5-1 and TRBJ1-3 gives the full variable domain: KAGVTQTPRYLIKTRGQQVTLSCSPISGHRSVSWYQQTPGQGLQFLFEYFSETQRNKGNFPGRFSGRQFSNSRSEMNVSTLELGDSALYLCASSLAVGQGAKPLRNTIYFGEGSWLTVV.

V usage is TRBV14 and J usage is TRBJ1-1, with no clear D. Germline-derived CDR1 and CDR2 are SGHDN and FVKESK. The CDR3 extends over 15 amino acids. V lost 4 bases and J lost 6, with 18 bases in between. CDR3 coding DNA: TGTGCCAGCAGCCGTGCCGGCAAGGGCGGAGCTGAAGCTTTCTTT. Protein: CASSRAGKGGAEAFF. Together with reference TRBV14 and TRBJ1-1, the CDR3 gives the full variable domain: EAGVTQFPSHSVIEKGQTVTLRCDPISGHDNLYWYRRVMGKEIKFLLHFVKESKQDESGMPNNRFLAERTGGTYSTLKVQPAELEDSGVYFCASSRAGKGGAEAFFGQGTRLTVV.

The genes are TRBV6-1 and TRBJ2-3, with unresolved D. Germline V CDR1 and CDR2: MNHNS, SASEGT. This CDR3 is built from 14 residues. The germline V and J ends were trimmed by 0 bases and 8 bases, with 12 bases remaining between them. CDR3 protein: CASSEAGRFITQYF. The CDR3 coding sequence is TGTGCCAGCAGTGAAGCAGGACGGTTTATTACGCAGTATTTT.

V gene TRBV7-6 combines with J gene TRBJ1-1, with a possible D match to TRBD1 (6 bases). Germline CDR1 and CDR2: SGHVS and FNYEAQ. Deletions cut 4 bases from V and 1 base from J, with 10 bases between. The CDR3 is 14 residues long. CDR3 in amino acids: CASSSATGNTEAFF. The CDR3 nucleotides are TGTGCCAGCAGCTCGGCGACAGGGAACACTGAAGCTTTCTTT.

The genes are TRBV5-1 and TRBJ2-1; 11 bases agree with TRBD1. The CDR3 runs to 14 residues. Per the germline V gene, CDR1 is SGHRS and CDR2 is YFSETQ. Unmatched junction bases numbered 8, after V lost 7 bases and J lost 8 bases. The CDR3, as DNA: TGCGCCAGCGGCCGGGACAGGGGGAACGATGAGCAGTTCTTC. This gives the protein CASGRDRGNDEQFF.

V is TRBV25-1 and J is TRBJ2-3; perhaps TRBD2 as D (6 bases). The CDR3 length is 13 residues. Germline V gene lookup returns CDR1 MGHDK and CDR2 SYGVNS. Trimming removed 8 bases at V and 4 bases at J, with 13 bases between. DNA for the CDR3: TGTGCCAGCGGGCGGGGACGGGCAGATACGCAGTATTTT. This sequence encodes CASGRGRADTQYF.

The CDR3 reads CASSRPTGGGTGELFF. DNA of the CDR3: TGTGCCAGTAGTAGACCGACAGGGGGAGGGACCGGGGAGCTGTTTTTT. The J gene is TRBJ2-2, the V gene TRBV19; 9 nucleotides line up with TRBD1. This CDR3 comprises 16 residues. Germline-derived CDR1 and CDR2 are LNHDA and SQIVND (reference sequence). Germline trimming cut 4 bases from V and 5 bases from J; bases unmatched to any gene: 8.

V gene TRBV11-3 combines with J gene TRBJ1-3; D not resolved. Germline values: CDR1 SGHNT, CDR2 YENEEA. V was pared by 3 bases and J by 0 bases, with 9 bases between. The CDR3 sequence is 15 residues long. CDR3 residues: CASSFSGNSGNTIYF. The CDR3 region has the DNA TGTGCCAGCAGCTTTTCGGGGAACTCTGGAAACACCATATATTTT. Variable domain in full (rest from reference TRBV11-3 and TRBJ1-3): EAGVVQSPRYKIIEKKQPVAFWCNPISGHNTLYWYLQNLGQGPELLIRYENEEAVDDSQLPKDRFSAERLKGVDSTLKIQPAELGDSAVYLCASSFSGNSGNTIYFGEGSWLTVV.

The chain recombines TRBV6-6 with TRBJ1-6; D is unclear. From germline, CDR1 is MNHNY and CDR2 SVGAGI (reference sequence). The CDR3 length is 15 residues. The germline V and J ends were trimmed by 6 bases and 0 bases, with 9 bases remaining between them. In DNA, the CDR3 is TGTGCCAGCAGCCCGCAAAGCTCCTATAATTCACCCCTCCACTTT. Translated: CASSPQSSYNSPLHF.

This CDR3 reads CASTLGGSSYEQYF. DNA of the CDR3: TGCGCCAGCACCCTAGGCGGGAGCTCCTACGAGCAGTACTTC. V and J are TRBV4-3 and TRBJ2-7; TRBD2 aligns across 7 bases. Losses at the gene ends were 7 bases for V and 0 bases for J; bases not matched to a gene: 6. The length of the CDR3 is 14 residues. CDR1 is LGHNA and CDR2 is YSLEER in the germline V gene.

The V call is TRBV6-1, the J call TRBJ2-1; 10 bases align to TRBD1. The germline gives CDR1 MNHNS, CDR2 SASEGT. This CDR3 has 15 amino acids. Unmatched junction bases numbered 2, after V lost 2 bases and J lost 4 bases. CDR3 sequence (DNA): TGTGCCAGCAGTGAACCGGGACAGGGGTACAATGAGCAGTTCTTC. Amino acids: CASSEPGQGYNEQFF.

The genes are TRBV30 and TRBJ2-3; 11 bases are shared with TRBD1. This CDR3 is built from 15 residues. The germline CDR1 and CDR2 sequences are GTSNPN and SVGIG (reference sequence). V dropped 2 bases and J dropped 2; count of bases not matched to a gene: 3. The chain's CDR3 is CAWSKGQGVTDTQYF. CDR3 in DNA: TGTGCCTGGAGTAAGGGACAGGGGGTCACAGATACGCAGTATTTT.

J is TRBJ2-1 and V is TRBV29-1, with D uncertain. The germline gives CDR1 SQVTM, CDR2 ANQGSEA. The CDR3 covers 15 residues. V lost 1 base to trimming and J lost 4 bases, with 14 bases between them. Here the CDR3 reads CSVEVKDPRYNEQFF. The CDR3 DNA follows: TGCAGCGTTGAAGTGAAAGACCCCCGGTACAATGAGCAGTTCTTC.